This T cell receptor (beta chain) is drawn from a study of blood T cell repertoires in COVID-19. Study context: The analysed material was cDNA or gDNA that came from T cells, B-cell-depleted T cells, or PBMCs.

The protocol was immunoSEQ multiplex PCR, while the TCRdb copy is restricted to in-frame clones and leaves out a portion. The table shows about 160,000 clones, with under 85% occurring only once. Germline values: CDR1 SGHRS, CDR2 YFSETQ. V was trimmed by 4 bases and J by 6 bases, leaving 18 bases between them. The CDR3 length is 15 residues. This TCR was sampled from a man between 65 and 85 years old who had recovered from COVID-19. Sequenced input: peripheral blood. The rearrangement links TRBV5-1 to TRBJ2-3, with D tentatively TRBD2 (6 bases). The CDR3 nucleotides read TGCGCCAGCAGCCGCGGGACCGTTCTCCCCGATACGCAGTATTTT. Its protein is CASSRGTVLPDTQYF.